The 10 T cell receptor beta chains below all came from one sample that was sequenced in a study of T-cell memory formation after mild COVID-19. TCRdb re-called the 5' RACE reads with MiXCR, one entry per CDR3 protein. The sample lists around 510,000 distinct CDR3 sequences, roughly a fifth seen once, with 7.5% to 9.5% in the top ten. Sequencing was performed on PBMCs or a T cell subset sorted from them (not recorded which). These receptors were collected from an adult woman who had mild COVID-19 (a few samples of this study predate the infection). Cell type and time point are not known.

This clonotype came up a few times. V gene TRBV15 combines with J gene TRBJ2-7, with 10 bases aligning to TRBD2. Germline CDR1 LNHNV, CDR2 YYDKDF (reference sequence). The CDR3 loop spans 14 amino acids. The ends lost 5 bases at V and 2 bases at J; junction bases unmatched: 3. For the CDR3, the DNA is TGTGCCACCAGCGGCCTAGCGGGGGCCTACGAGCAGTACTTC. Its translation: CATSGLAGAYEQYF. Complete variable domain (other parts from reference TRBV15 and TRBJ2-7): DAMVIQNPRYQVTQFGKPVTLSCSQTLNHNVMYWYQQKSSQAPKLLFHYYDKDFNNEADTPDNFQSRRPNTSFCFLDIRSPGLGDTAMYLCATSGLAGAYEQYFGPGTRLTVT.

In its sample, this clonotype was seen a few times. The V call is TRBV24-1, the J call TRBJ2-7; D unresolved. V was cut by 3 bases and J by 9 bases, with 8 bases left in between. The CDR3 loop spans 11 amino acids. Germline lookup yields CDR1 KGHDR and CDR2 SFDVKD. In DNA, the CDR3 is TGTGCCACCAGTGATAGGTTCGGGCAGTACTTC. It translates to CATSDRFGQYF.

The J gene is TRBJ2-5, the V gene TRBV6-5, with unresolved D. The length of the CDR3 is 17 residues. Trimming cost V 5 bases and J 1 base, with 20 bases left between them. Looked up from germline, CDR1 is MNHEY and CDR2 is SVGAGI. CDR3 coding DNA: TGTGCCAGCAGTAGTTACTCGAACCCGACGGTCCAAGAGACCCAGTACTTC. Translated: CASSSYSNPTVQETQYF.

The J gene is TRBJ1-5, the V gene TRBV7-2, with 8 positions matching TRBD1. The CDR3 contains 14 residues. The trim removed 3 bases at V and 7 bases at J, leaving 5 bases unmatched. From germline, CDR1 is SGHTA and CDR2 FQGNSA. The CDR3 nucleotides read TGTGCCAGCAGCTTTCTCCAGGGGGCCCAGCCCCAGCATTTT. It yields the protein CASSFLQGAQPQHF.

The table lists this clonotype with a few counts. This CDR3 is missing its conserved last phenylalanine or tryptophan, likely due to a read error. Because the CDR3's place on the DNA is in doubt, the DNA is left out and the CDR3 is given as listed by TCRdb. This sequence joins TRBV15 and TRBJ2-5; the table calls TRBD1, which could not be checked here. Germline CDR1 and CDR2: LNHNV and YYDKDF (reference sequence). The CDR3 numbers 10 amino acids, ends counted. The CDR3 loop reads CATSRVSGPY.

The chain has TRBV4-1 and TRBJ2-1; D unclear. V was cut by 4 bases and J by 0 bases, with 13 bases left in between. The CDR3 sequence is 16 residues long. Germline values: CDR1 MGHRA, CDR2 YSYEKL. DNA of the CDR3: TGCGCCAGCAGCCCCACGGCGGCTGACTCCTACAATGAGCAGTTCTTC. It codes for CASSPTAADSYNEQFF.

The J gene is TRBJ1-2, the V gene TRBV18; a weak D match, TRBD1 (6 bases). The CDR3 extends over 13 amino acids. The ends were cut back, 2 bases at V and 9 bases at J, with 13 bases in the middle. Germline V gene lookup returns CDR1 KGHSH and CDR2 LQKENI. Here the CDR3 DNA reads TGTGCCAGCTCACCAGGAGGGACATGGAGCTACACCTTC. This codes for CASSPGGTWSYTF.

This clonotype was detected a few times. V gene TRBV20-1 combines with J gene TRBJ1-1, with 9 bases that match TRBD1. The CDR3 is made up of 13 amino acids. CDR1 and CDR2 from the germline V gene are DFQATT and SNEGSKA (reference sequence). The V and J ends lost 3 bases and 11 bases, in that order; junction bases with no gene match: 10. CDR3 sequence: CSASWTGASEAFF. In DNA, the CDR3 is TGCAGTGCTAGCTGGACAGGGGCAAGTGAGGCTTTCTTT.

CDR3 DNA sequence: TGTGCCTGGAGTCGAAGCGGGTTCACAGATACGCAGTATTTT. It encodes CAWSRSGFTDTQYF. This chain links TRBV30 with TRBJ2-3; possible D gene TRBD2, 6 bases. This CDR3 has 14 residues. Germline V gene data show CDR1 as GTSNPN and CDR2 as SVGIG (reference sequence). V lost 2 bases and J 2 bases, leaving 11 bases between the germline ends. The whole variable domain, remainder taken from reference TRBV30 and TRBJ2-3, is SQTIHQWPATLVQPVGSPLSLECTVEGTSNPNLYWYRQAAGRGLQLLFYSVGIGQISSEVPQNLSASRPQDRQFILSSKKLLLSDSGFYLCAWSRSGFTDTQYFGPGTRLTVL.

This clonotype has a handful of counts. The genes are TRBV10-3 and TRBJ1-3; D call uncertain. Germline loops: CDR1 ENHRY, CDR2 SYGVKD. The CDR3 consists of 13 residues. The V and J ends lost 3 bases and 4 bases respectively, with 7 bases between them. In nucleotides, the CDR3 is TGTGCCATCAGTGAAAGTCACGGAAACACCATATATTTT. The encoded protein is CAISESHGNTIYF.